This T cell receptor beta chain was recorded in a study of T cells in localized non-small cell lung cancer. General study results and limits: A denser population of T cells in blood accompanied longer overall survival.

This clone was observed once. Its antigen is undetermined. This CDR3 contains 14 residues. Deletions cut 0 bases from V and 8 bases from J, with 14 bases between. Germline V CDR1 and CDR2: SGHRS, YFSETQ. Assay: immunoSEQ multiplex PCR; the TCRdb copy retains only in-frame clones and omits some. The sample carries tens of thousands of clones, around 79% recorded once. The sample was PBMCs, taken before any cancer treatment. The rearrangement joins TRBV5-1 to TRBJ1-2, with D hard to call. The receptor was derived from a woman aged 40-75 years with stage II squamous cell lung carcinoma. The CDR3 reads CASSLAEPGVGYTF. The CDR3, as DNA: TGCGCCAGCAGCTTGGCCGAGCCAGGCGTGGGCTACACCTTC.